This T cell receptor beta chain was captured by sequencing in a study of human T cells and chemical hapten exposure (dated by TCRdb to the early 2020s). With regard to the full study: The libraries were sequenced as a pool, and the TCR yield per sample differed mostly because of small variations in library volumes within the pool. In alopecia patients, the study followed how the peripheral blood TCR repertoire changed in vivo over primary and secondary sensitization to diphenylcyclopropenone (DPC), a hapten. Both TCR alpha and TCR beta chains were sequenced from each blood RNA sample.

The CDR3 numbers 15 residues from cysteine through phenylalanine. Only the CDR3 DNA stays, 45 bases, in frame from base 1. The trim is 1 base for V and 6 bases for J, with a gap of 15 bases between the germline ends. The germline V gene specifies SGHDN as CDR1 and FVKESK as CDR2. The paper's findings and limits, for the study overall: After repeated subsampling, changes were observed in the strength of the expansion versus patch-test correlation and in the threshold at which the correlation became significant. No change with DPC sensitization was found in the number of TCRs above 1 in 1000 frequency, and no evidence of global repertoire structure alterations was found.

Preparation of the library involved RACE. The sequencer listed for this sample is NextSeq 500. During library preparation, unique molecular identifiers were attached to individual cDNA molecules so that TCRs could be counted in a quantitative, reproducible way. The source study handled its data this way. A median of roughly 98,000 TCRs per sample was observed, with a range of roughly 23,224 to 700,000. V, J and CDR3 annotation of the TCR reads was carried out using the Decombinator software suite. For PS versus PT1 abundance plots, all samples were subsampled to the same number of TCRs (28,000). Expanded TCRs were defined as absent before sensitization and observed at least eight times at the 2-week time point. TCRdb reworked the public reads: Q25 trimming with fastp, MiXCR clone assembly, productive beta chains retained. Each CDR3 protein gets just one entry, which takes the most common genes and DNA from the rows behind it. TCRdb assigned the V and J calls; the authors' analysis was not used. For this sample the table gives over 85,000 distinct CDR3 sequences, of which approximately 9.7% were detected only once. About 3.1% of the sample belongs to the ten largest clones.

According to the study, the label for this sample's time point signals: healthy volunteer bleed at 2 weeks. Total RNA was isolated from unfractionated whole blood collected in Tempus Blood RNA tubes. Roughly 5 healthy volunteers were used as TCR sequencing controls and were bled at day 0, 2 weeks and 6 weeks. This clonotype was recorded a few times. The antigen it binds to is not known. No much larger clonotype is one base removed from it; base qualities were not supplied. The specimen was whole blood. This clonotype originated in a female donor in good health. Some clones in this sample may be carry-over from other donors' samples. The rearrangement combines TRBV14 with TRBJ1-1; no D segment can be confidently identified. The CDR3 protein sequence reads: CASSQVTAIPAEAFF. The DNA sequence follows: TGTGCCAGCAGCCAAGTGACGGCCATCCCCGCTGAAGCTTTCTTT.